The 9 T cell receptor beta chains below come from one sample, sequenced in a study of T cells in Graves' hyperthyroidism and ophthalmopathy (dated by TCRdb to about 2019). Libraries were prepared through multiplex PCR. These reads were obtained on an Illumina HiSeq 2000. The TCR beta CDR3 regions were amplified from RNA transcripts. The TCR CDR3 was subjected to a first round of RT-PCR using the HTBI primer set and the Qiagen OneStep RT-PCR kit. TCRdb applied fastp at Q25 and MiXCR to the public reads, then kept only in-frame beta chains. Here each entry gathers all rows of one CDR3 protein and keeps the most common genes and DNA. A total of about 530,000 distinct CDR3 sequences appear in this sample, roughly 18% of them only once. 15% to 20% of the sample belongs to the ten largest clones. Sequencing was performed on blood. The source of these receptors is a woman under 30 with Graves' ophthalmopathy.

There are many counts of this clonotype. The chain is built from TRBV7-3 and TRBJ2-5; no reliable D call. CDR1 SGHTA and CDR2 FQGTGA come from the germline V gene. This CDR3 contains 13 residues. Trimming stripped 2 bases from V and 5 bases from J, with 9 bases between. This chain's CDR3 is CASSLDWLETQYF. DNA for the CDR3: TGTGCCAGCAGCTTAGACTGGTTGGAGACCCAGTACTTC. Full variable domain (remainder filled in from reference TRBV7-3 and TRBJ2-5): GAGVSQTPSNKVTEKGKYVELRCDPISGHTALYWYRQSLGQGPEFLIYFQGTGAADDSGLPNDRFFAVRPEGSVSTLKIQRTERGDSAVYLCASSLDWLETQYFGPGTRLLVL.

This clonotype was detected ten times or more. This chain joins TRBV2 and TRBJ2-1, with 7 bases identical to TRBD1. V lost 11 bases and J lost 4; bases outside the gene matches: 8. The germline V gene encodes CDR1 SNHLY and CDR2 FYNNEI. There are 13 residues in the CDR3. The CDR3 sequence is CAGETGQYNEQFF. CDR3 coding DNA: TGTGCCGGAGAGACAGGGCAATACAATGAGCAGTTCTTC.

This clonotype was detected ten times or more. The V gene is TRBV6-1, the J gene TRBJ1-6; 11 positions match TRBD1. The V segment lost 5 bases and the J segment 9 bases; nucleotides outside the gene matches: 6. Germline V gene sequence: CDR1 MNHNS, CDR2 SASEGT. The CDR3 extends over 15 amino acids. This chain's CDR3 is CASSSGTGGRSPLHF. For the CDR3, the DNA is TGTGCCAGCAGTTCAGGGACAGGGGGGCGTTCACCCCTCCACTTT.

Remarks on this clonotype: A much bigger clone sits one base away, suggesting this may be a read error. V usage is TRBV9 and J usage is TRBJ2-2; maybe TRBD2 (5 bases). Germline V gene lookup returns CDR1 SGDLS and CDR2 YYNGEE. Trimming removed 5 bases from V and 1 base from J, with 6 bases in between. CDR3 length: 13 residues. DNA for the CDR3: TGTGCCAGCAGGGAGGAGAACACCGGGGAGCTGTTTTTT. Translated: CASREENTGELFF.

This clonotype was observed at least ten times. CDR3 bases: TGTGCCAGCTCACCGTGGCTAGGGCAAGATACGCAGTATTTT. The encoded protein is CASSPWLGQDTQYF. The chain combines TRBV18 with TRBJ2-3; D is uncertain. The CDR3 is 14 amino acids. Germline loops: CDR1 KGHSH, CDR2 LQKENI. The V end lost 3 bases, the J end lost 5 bases, and 12 bases lay between the germline ends.

This chain connects TRBV5-4 to TRBJ2-7, with D tentatively TRBD1 (6 bases). The V and J ends lost 4 bases and 7 bases respectively, with 12 bases between them. CDR3 length equals 12 residues. In germline, CDR1 is SGHNT, CDR2 YYREEE (reference sequence). The CDR3 DNA follows: TGTGCCAGCAGCGAGACCGGACAGGAGCAGTACTTC. Translated, it gives CASSETGQEQYF.

This clonotype was found many times. This chain uses TRBV6-1 with TRBJ2-7, with 8 nucleotides matching TRBD1. Germline values: CDR1 MNHNS, CDR2 SASEGT. Trimming removed 8 bases from V and 3 bases from J; junction bases left unmatched: 27. This CDR3 contains 20 residues. The CDR3 loop reads CASHLPRLGQGSGPFYEQYF. The CDR3 bases are TGTGCCAGCCATCTCCCCAGGCTCGGACAGGGTAGCGGTCCTTTCTACGAGCAGTACTTC.

V and J are TRBV5-5 and TRBJ2-7, with no clear D. This CDR3 spans 9 amino acids. The germline CDR1 and CDR2 sequences are SGHKS and YYEKEE (reference sequence). The V gene lost 9 bases and the J gene lost 4 bases, with 5 bases spanning the gap. CDR3 sequence: CANFYEQYF. The CDR3 DNA sequence: TGTGCCAATTTTTACGAGCAGTACTTC.

This clonotype was seen a few times. The rearrangement links TRBV30 to TRBJ2-7; D is unresolved. Trimming shortened V by 0 bases and J by 3 bases, and 21 bases separated the two germline ends. CDR3 length: 17 residues. CDR1 and CDR2 from the germline V gene are GTSNPN and SVGIG (reference sequence). CDR3 DNA sequence: TGTGCCTGGAGTGTGAGGCCTGGGGAAAAGAAGGACTACGAGCAGTACTTC. This translates into CAWSVRPGEKKDYEQYF.